These 18 T cell receptor beta chains were all obtained from the same sample, sequenced in a study of identical twins. Using its own MiXCR run on the 5' RACE reads, TCRdb lists one record per CDR3 protein. The data contain hundreds of thousands of distinct CDR3 sequences, 20% to 25% of them singletons. The same specimen was also included in a second study, on T cells expressing NK-cell markers.

The sequenced sample consisted of CD4+ T cells sorted from blood. Source of these receptors: a young woman in good health.

This clonotype showed up just a few times. This CDR3 is CASSPPRTLSVQETQYF. Written as DNA, the CDR3 is TGTGCCAGCTCACCACCGAGGACCCTCTCGGTCCAAGAGACCCAGTACTTC. The V call is TRBV18, the J call TRBJ2-5, with no clear D. Germline lookup yields CDR1 KGHSH and CDR2 LQKENI. This CDR3 has 17 amino acids. The V end lost 0 bases, the J end lost 1 base, and 15 bases lay between the germline ends.

There are a few counts of this clonotype. The chain employs TRBV20-1 and TRBJ2-7; maybe TRBD1 (5 bases). This CDR3 has 13 residues. Germline-derived CDR1 and CDR2 are DFQATT and SNEGSKA (reference sequence). V was clipped by 3 bases and J by 1 base, with 10 bases between them. CDR3 in DNA: TGCAGTGCTAGGACAGTCCGGTCCTACGAGCAGTACTTC. This gives the protein CSARTVRSYEQYF.

This chain connects TRBV12-3 or TRBV12-4 to TRBJ1-6; D is undetermined. This CDR3 spans 15 amino acids. Trimming pared 3 bases from V and 5 bases from J, leaving 11 bases between. The CDR3, as DNA: TGTGCCAGCAGTTTGGGCGCGAGCAATAATTCACCCCTCCACTTT. Its translation is CASSLGASNNSPLHF.

This clonotype was detected only a few times. The rearrangement links TRBV5-1 to TRBJ2-7; 9 bases agree with TRBD1. Germline V gene sequence: CDR1 SGHRS, CDR2 YFSETQ. Trimming removed 4 bases from V and 6 bases from J; junction bases left unmatched: 8. This CDR3 contains 14 residues. CDR3 bases: TGCGCCAGCAGCAGGGGACAGGGAGGTTCCGAGCAGTACTTC. It codes for CASSRGQGGSEQYF.

This clonotype was detected many times. CDR3 in amino acids: CASSQDPRTEGMNTEAFF. CDR3 in DNA: TGCGCCAGCAGCCAAGACCCCCGGACGGAGGGAATGAACACTGAAGCTTTCTTT. This chain links TRBV4-1 with TRBJ1-1; no reliable D call. The CDR3 is 18 residues long. Trimming stripped 0 bases from V and 0 bases from J, with 17 bases between. CDR1 is MGHRA, CDR2 YSYEKL, per germline.

In its sample, this clonotype was seen a few times. The chain couples TRBV10-3 to TRBJ1-1, with D unclear. This CDR3 is 13 amino acids long. Germline CDR1 is ENHRY and CDR2 is SYGVKD. V lost 8 bases and J lost 2, with 12 bases in between. Here the CDR3 DNA reads TGTGCCATCTTGGGCAGCGTTAACACTGAAGCTTTCTTT. Translation gives CAILGSVNTEAFF.

The sample holds a few counts of this clonotype. The chain employs TRBV10-3 and TRBJ1-3; 8 bases align to TRBD1. Germline V lookup: CDR1 ENHRY, CDR2 SYGVKD. CDR3 length: 14 residues. Trimming at V came to 3 bases and at J to 4 bases, leaving 2 bases not matched to a gene. CDR3 nucleotide sequence: TGTGCCATCAGTGACGGGACAGGAGGAAACACCATATATTTT. The encoded protein is CAISDGTGGNTIYF.

The chain uses TRBV12-3 or TRBV12-4 and TRBJ1-1; a possible D gene is TRBD1 (6 bases). The CDR3 length is 13 residues. Trimming shortened V by 6 bases and J by 5 bases, and 13 bases separated the two germline ends. CDR3 amino acids: CASRQGGGTEAFF. CDR3 coding DNA: TGTGCCAGCAGACAGGGCGGTGGGACTGAAGCTTTCTTT.

This clonotype was seen only a few times. The chain has TRBV20-1 and TRBJ2-7; D not certain. The CDR3 covers 14 residues. CDR1 is DFQATT and CDR2 is SNEGSKA in the germline V gene (reference sequence). The V end lost 1 base, the J end lost 0 bases, and 10 bases lay between the germline ends. CDR3 sequence: CSARGARNSYEQYF. As DNA, the CDR3 is TGCAGTGCTAGAGGAGCGCGAAACTCCTACGAGCAGTACTTC.

The rearrangement joins TRBV12-3 or TRBV12-4 to TRBJ2-5; D assignment may be TRBD1 or TRBD2 (5 bases each). The germline V and J ends were trimmed by 0 bases and 4 bases, with 15 bases remaining between them. There are 16 residues in the CDR3. The DNA for the CDR3 is TGTGCCAGCAGTTTAGCGATGGCAGGGAGAGGAGAGACCCAGTACTTC. Amino acids: CASSLAMAGRGETQYF.

This chain uses TRBV20-1 with TRBJ2-3; D is possibly TRBD2 (5 bases). The CDR3 is made up of 14 amino acids. Germline CDR1 and CDR2: DFQATT and SNEGSKA (reference sequence). The V end lost 5 bases, the J end lost 4 bases, and 16 bases lay between the germline ends. CDR3 loop: CSAYPTKRADTQYF. CDR3 DNA sequence: TGCAGTGCTTACCCGACTAAGAGGGCAGATACGCAGTATTTT.

This clonotype was counted between two and nine times. The rearrangement uses TRBV7-2 and TRBJ2-1; D is unclear. Germline V gives CDR1 SGHTA, CDR2 FQGNSA. The V and J ends lost 3 bases and 3 bases respectively, with 18 bases between them. The CDR3 is 17 residues long. The chain's CDR3 is CASSFFQAAHRYNEQFF. The CDR3 bases are TGTGCCAGCAGCTTTTTCCAGGCCGCCCACCGCTACAATGAGCAGTTCTTC.

This clonotype occurred a few times. V gene TRBV10-3 combines with J gene TRBJ2-2, with TRBD1 identical over 9 bases. In germline, CDR1 is ENHRY, CDR2 SYGVKD. V gave up 7 bases and J gave up 5 bases; unmatched junction bases: 5. The length of the CDR3 is 14 residues. CDR3 region: CAITGQGLTGELFF. In nucleotides, the CDR3 is TGTGCCATCACTGGACAGGGGTTGACCGGGGAGCTGTTTTTT.

As concerns this clonotype: The junction departs from germline at one end; a sequencing error may be responsible. V and J are TRBV5-8 and TRBJ2-3, with TRBD2 matching over 8 bases. CDR3 size: 16 residues. Germline-derived CDR1 and CDR2 are SGHTS and YDEGEE. The DNA for the CDR3 is TGTGCCATCAGCCGCGGACTAGCCGCTAGCACAGATACGCAGTATTTT. As protein: CAISRGLAASTDTQYF.

This clonotype was observed a few times. V is TRBV14 and J is TRBJ2-3, with 13 bases that match TRBD2. V was pared by 4 bases and J by 2 bases, with 9 bases of the junction left unmatched. The germline CDR1 and CDR2 sequences are SGHDN and FVKESK. This CDR3 is 18 amino acids long. CDR3 in DNA: TGTGCCAGCAGCCTTCTGAGACTAGCGGGAGGAGCCACAGATACGCAGTATTTT. Translation: CASSLLRLAGGATDTQYF.

In this sample, this clonotype turned up a few times. The V and J genes are TRBV7-9 and TRBJ1-1, with D unresolved. From germline, CDR1 is SEHNR and CDR2 FQNEAQ (reference sequence). V shed 2 bases and J shed 4 bases, with 17 bases lying between them. The CDR3 is 16 amino acids. CDR3: CASSLNLGGSVTEAFF. CDR3 bases: TGTGCCAGCAGCTTAAATCTCGGCGGCAGTGTCACTGAAGCTTTCTTT. Using reference TRBV7-9 and TRBJ1-1 for the parts outside the CDR3, the full variable domain is DTGVSQNPRHKITKRGQNVTFRCDPISEHNRLYWYRQTLGQGPEFLTYFQNEAQLEKSRLLSDRFSAERPKGSFSTLEIQRTEQGDSAMYLCASSLNLGGSVTEAFFGQGTRLTVV.

This clonotype was counted between two and nine times. This chain links TRBV20-1 with TRBJ2-3; D not certain. Trimming took 6 bases from V and 5 from J, leaving 18 bases between them. Per germline, CDR1 DFQATT and CDR2 SNEGSKA (reference sequence). CDR3 length equals 14 residues. The CDR3 reads CSAPSATLLDTQYF. The CDR3 DNA sequence: TGCAGTGCCCCCTCCGCGACGCTTTTAGATACGCAGTATTTT.

This clonotype came up a few times. This chain joins TRBV5-1 and TRBJ2-2; tentative D call: TRBD1 (5 bases). Between the trimmed V and J ends, which lost 0 bases and 6 bases, there was a span of 12 bases. This CDR3 contains 15 residues. CDR1 is SGHRS and CDR2 is YFSETQ in the germline V gene. This chain's CDR3 is CASSLVAGRAGELFF. The CDR3 DNA is TGCGCCAGCAGCTTGGTGGCAGGGCGAGCCGGGGAGCTGTTTTTT.